This T cell receptor (beta chain) is drawn from a study of CD8+ T cells in alopecia areata. Study details: Treated patients were given 5 to 10 mg oral tofacitinib twice daily. Study conclusions and caveats: Scalp sequencing captures resident alphabeta T cells of normal skin too. Lesional scalp exceeded normal scalp in clonality, especially in alopecia totalis/universalis.

On this clone: The antigen remains undetermined.

This CDR3 has 16 amino acids. PBMCs yielded sorted CD4+ and CD8+ T cells. The authors extracted RNA and reverse transcribed it into cDNA as the sequencing template. Using immunoSEQ multiplex PCR, the repertoire was profiled, and TCRdb retains in-frame clones only, with some absent. The data show about 130,000 clones, approximately 48% seen once. This TCR was sampled from a human donor with alopecia areata. Sequences were derived from CD8+ T cells sorted from blood, sampled at week 0. The gene calls are TRBV1 and TRBJ1-5; TRBD1 reflects the table's D call only, with no check against the DNA. TRBV1 is annotated as a pseudogene. The CDR3 loop reads CTSSQDRPRTGRPQHF. In DNA, the CDR3 is TGCACCAGCAGCCAAGATAGGCCGAGGACAGGAAGGCCCCAGCATTTT.